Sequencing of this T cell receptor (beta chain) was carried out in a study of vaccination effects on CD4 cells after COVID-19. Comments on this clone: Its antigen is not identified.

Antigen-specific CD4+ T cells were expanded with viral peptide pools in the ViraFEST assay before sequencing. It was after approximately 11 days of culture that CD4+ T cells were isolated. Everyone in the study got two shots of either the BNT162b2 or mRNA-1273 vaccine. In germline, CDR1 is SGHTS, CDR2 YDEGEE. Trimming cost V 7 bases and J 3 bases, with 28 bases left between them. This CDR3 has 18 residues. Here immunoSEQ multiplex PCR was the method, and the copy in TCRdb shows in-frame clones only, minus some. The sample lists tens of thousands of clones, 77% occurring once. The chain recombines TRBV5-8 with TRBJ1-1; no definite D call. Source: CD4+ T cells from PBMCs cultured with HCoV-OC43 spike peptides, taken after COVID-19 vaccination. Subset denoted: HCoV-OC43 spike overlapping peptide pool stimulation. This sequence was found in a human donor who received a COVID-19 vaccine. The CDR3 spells CASPVLGRHGNKHTEAFF. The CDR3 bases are TGTGCCAGCCCTGTTCTTGGCCGTCACGGAAACAAGCACACTGAAGCTTTCTTT.